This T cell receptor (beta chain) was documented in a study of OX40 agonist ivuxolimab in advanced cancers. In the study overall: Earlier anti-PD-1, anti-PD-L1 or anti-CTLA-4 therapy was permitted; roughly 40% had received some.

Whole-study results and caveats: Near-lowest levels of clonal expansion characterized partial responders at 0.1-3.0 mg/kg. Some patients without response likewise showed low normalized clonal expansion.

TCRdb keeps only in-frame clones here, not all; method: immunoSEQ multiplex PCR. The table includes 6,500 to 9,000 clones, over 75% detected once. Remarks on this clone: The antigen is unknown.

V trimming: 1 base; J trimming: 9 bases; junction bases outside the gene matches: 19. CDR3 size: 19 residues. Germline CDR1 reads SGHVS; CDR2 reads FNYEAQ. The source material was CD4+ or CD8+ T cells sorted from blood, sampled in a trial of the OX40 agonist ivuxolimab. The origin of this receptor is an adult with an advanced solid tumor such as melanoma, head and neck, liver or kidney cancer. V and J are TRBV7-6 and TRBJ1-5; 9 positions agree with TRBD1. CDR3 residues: CASSLGDLQGAQFKWPQHF. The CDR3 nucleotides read TGTGCCAGCAGCTTAGGGGATCTACAGGGGGCCCAATTTAAGTGGCCCCAGCATTTT.